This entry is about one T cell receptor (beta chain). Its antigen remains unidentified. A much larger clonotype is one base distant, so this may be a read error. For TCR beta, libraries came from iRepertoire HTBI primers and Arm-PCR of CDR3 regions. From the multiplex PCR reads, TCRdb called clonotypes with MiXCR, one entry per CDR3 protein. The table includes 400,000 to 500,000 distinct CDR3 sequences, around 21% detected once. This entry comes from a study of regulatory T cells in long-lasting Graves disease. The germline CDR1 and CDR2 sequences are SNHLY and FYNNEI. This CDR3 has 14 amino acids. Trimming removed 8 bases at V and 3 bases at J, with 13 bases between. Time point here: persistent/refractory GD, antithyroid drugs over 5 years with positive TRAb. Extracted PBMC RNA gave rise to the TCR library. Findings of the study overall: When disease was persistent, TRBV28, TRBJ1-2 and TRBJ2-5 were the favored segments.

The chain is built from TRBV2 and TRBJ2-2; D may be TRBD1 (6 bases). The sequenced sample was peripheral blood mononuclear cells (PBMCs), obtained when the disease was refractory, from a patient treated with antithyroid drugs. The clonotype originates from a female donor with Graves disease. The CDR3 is CASYRDTYTGELFF. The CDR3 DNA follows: TGTGCCAGCTACCGGGACACATACACCGGGGAGCTGTTTTTT. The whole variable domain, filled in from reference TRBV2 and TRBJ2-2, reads EPEVTQTPSHQVTQMGQEVILRCVPISNHLYFYWYRQILGQKVEFLVSFYNNEISEKSEIFDDQFSVERPDGSNFTLKIRSTKLEDSAMYFCASYRDTYTGELFFGEGSRLTVL.